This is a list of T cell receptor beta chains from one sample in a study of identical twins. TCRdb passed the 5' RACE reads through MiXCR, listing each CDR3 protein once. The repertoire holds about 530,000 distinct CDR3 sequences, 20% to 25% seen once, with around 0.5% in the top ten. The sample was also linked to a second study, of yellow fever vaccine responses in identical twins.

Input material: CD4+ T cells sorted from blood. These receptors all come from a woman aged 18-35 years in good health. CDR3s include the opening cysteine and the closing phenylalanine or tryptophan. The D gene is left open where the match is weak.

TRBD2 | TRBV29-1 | CSGGGTFRETQYF
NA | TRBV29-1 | CSVFGGGVNEQFF
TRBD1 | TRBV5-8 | CASSPGTGPGELFF
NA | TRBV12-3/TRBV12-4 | CASSVGGDQPQHF
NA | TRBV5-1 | CASKGKLGTKETQYF
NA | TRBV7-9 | CASSTSGSESNQPQHF
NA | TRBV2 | CASVWRAQGEQYF
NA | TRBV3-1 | CASSQRGASNTGELFF
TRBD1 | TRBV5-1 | CASSFGQGLSNTEAFF
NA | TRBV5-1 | CASSATGTPHEPQHF
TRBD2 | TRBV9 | CASSVGTSGRARETQYF
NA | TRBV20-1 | CSARDLRSSYNEQFF
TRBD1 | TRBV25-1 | CASSESGQVKNTGELFF
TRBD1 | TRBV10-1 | CASSGGTGNTDTQYF
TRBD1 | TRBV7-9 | CATAVGTVSFF
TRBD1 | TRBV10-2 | CASSGDRGSLSYNEQFF
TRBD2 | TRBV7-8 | CASLKGGGYNEQFF
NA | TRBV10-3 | CAIGSGVQNTEAFF
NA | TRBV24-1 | CATSDLSGIRNEQFF
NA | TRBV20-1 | CSARLLGGLIYGYTF
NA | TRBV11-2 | CASSYQALVAGSNEQFF
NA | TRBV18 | CAINQPQHF
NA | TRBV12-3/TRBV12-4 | CASSFQGRDSPLHF
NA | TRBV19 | CASTPNSHSNQPQHF
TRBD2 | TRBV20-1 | CSARANSGGPYNEQFF
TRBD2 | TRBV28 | CASSTTGTSGRKTQYF
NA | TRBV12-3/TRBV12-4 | CASRQNSGANVLTF
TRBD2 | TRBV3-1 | CASSQGLAGHSTDTQYF
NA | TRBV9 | CASSVGVFEETQYF
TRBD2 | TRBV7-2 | CASSETSGGIGELFF
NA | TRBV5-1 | CASSLEPGLSSLGELFF
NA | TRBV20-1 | CSANAGNHNEQFF
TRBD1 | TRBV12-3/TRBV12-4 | CASEGQGSGNEQFF
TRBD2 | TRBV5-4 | CASSLGPPGTRVYNEQFF
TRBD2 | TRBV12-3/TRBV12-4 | CASSPGLAGAGDEQFF
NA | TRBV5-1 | CASSFAGATEAFF
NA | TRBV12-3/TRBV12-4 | CASSFEGQQPQHF
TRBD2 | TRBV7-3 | CASSRGTSGRDEQFF
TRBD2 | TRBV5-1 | CASSWTTTSGREYEQYF
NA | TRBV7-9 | CASAGIEQFF
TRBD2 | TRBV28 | CASRGRGYEQYF
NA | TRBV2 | CASTSGTNQETQYF
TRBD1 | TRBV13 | CASSGSTGVFRKTEAFF
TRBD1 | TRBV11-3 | CASSFTGQGETQYF
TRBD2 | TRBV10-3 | CAISPTSGGPLYNEQFF
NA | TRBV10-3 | CAISESGSSDTQYF
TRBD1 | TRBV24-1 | CATSDLTGGQNTQYF
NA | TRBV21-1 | CASSKGSGGDRGPYEQYF
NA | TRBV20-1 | CSARDPGRNEQFF
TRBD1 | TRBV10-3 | CAITVTQSRGTQNTEAFF
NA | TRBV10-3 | CAIRGGGDNSPLHF
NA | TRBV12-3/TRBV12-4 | CASSSNQPQHF
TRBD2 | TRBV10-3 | CAISGPRVAGFQETQYF
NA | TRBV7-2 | CASRGTLFTGELFF
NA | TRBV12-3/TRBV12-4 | CASSLSGGGGEQYF